The 27 T cell receptor beta chains below were found in one sample sequenced in a study of blood T cell repertoires in COVID-19. The repertoire was sequenced with immunoSEQ multiplex PCR; TCRdb's copy has only in-frame clones and lacks some. The sample contains approximately 150,000 clones, approximately 83% of which appear only once. Sequencing was done on a sample of PBMCs or T cells enriched from blood (not recorded which). Every receptor here comes from a man between 65 and 85 years old who had been exposed to COVID-19.

V gene TRBV18 combines with J gene TRBJ1-2, with TRBD1 identical over 10 bases. CDR1 and CDR2 from the germline V gene are KGHSH and LQKENI. The CDR3 is 16 amino acids. V lost 3 bases to trimming and J lost 5 bases; unmatched junction nucleotides: 9. This CDR3 is CASSPRDRGEIYGYTF. CDR3 nucleotides: TGTGCCAGCTCACCCCGGGACAGGGGAGAAATTTATGGCTACACCTTC.

The table lists this clone with a few counts. The chain has TRBV19 and TRBJ1-6, with D possibly TRBD1 on 5 matching bases. This CDR3 has 13 residues. Trimming left V 8 bases short and J 7 bases short, with 12 bases between. Germline V lookup: CDR1 LNHDA, CDR2 SQIVND (reference sequence). The CDR3 DNA reads as TGTGCCAGTGGAAAGGACAAGAATTCACCCCTCCACTTT. This codes for CASGKDKNSPLHF.

The chain employs TRBV9 and TRBJ2-3, with 7 positions matching TRBD2. Germline CDR1 SGDLS, CDR2 YYNGEE. V was clipped by 4 bases and J by 5 bases; unmatched bases: 13. The CDR3 runs to 16 residues. DNA of the CDR3: TGTGCCAGCAGCTCTAGAGGGCGGGAGTTGAAAGATACGCAGTATTTT. It translates to CASSSRGRELKDTQYF.

This clone appeared a few times. The J gene is TRBJ2-7, the V gene TRBV30; weak D call: TRBD2 (5 bases). CDR3 length equals 12 residues. In germline, CDR1 is GTSNPN, CDR2 SVGIG (reference sequence). V was clipped by 0 bases and J by 4 bases, with 7 bases between them. As DNA, the CDR3 is TGTGCCTGGAGTGTAGTAGCGTACGAGCAGTACTTC. Its translation is CAWSVVAYEQYF.

This rearrangement joins TRBV2 to TRBJ1-1, with TRBD1 matching 8 bases. Germline loops: CDR1 SNHLY, CDR2 FYNNEI. Germline trimming cut 4 bases from V and 2 bases from J; bases unmatched to any gene: 6. This CDR3 is 15 amino acids long. The chain's CDR3 is CASSGQGARNTEAFF. The CDR3 DNA follows: TGTGCCAGCAGTGGGCAGGGGGCGCGAAACACTGAAGCTTTCTTT. Together with reference TRBV2 and TRBJ1-1, the CDR3 gives the full variable domain: EPEVTQTPSHQVTQMGQEVILRCVPISNHLYFYWYRQILGQKVEFLVSFYNNEISEKSEIFDDQFSVERPDGSNFTLKIRSTKLEDSAMYFCASSGQGARNTEAFFGQGTRLTVV.

This clone was counted only a few times. The V call is TRBV28, the J call TRBJ2-2; D is ambiguous. CDR1 and CDR2 from the germline V gene are MDHEN and SYDVKM. Trimming stripped 3 bases from V and 8 bases from J, with 7 bases between. The CDR3 consists of 12 residues. The CDR3 sequence is CASSFSVGELFF. The DNA of the CDR3 is TGTGCCAGCAGTTTTTCGGTAGGGGAGCTGTTTTTT.

This clone was picked up a small number of times. This chain uses TRBV3-1 (or the pseudogene TRBV3-2) with TRBJ1-1; D is ambiguous. This CDR3 contains 14 residues. With 2 bases removed from V and 0 bases from J, the gap between germline ends came to 7 bases. Germline CDR1 is LGHDT and CDR2 is YNNKEL (reference sequence). The CDR3 bases are TGTGCCAGCAGCCAACGGTACTTGAACACTGAAGCTTTCTTT. Residues: CASSQRYLNTEAFF.

This chain links TRBV5-1 with TRBJ2-3; the match to TRBD1 covers 9 bases. The CDR3 spans 16 residues. Trimming at V came to 6 bases and at J to 0 bases, leaving 8 bases not matched to a gene. Germline-derived CDR1 and CDR2 are SGHRS and YFSETQ. The CDR3 sequence is CASNPQGALSTDTQYF. In DNA, the CDR3 is TGCGCCAGCAACCCACAGGGGGCTCTAAGCACAGATACGCAGTATTTT.

On this clone itself: Additional DNA sequences in this sample encode the identical CDR3. J is TRBJ1-1 and V is TRBV5-1, with 9 positions matching TRBD1. J lost 2 bases, V lost 3 bases, and 2 bases had no gene match. The CDR3 length is 14 residues. Germline V gene sequence: CDR1 SGHRS, CDR2 YFSETQ. In DNA, the CDR3 is TGCGCCAGCAGCTCGGGACAGGGAAACACTGAAGCTTTCTTT. It is translated as CASSSGQGNTEAFF.

This sequence joins TRBV13 and TRBJ2-1, with 11 bases lining up with TRBD2. Germline V lookup: CDR1 PRHDT, CDR2 FYEKMQ (reference sequence). The CDR3 extends over 17 amino acids. V was clipped by 6 bases and J by 4 bases; unmatched bases: 11. CDR3 protein: CASSFSPLAGGYNEQFF. CDR3 nucleotides: TGTGCCAGCAGTTTCTCACCGCTAGCGGGGGGTTACAATGAGCAGTTCTTC.

The chain uses TRBV18 and TRBJ1-5; D perhaps matches TRBD1 (5 bases). The CDR3 has 16 amino acids. Per the germline V gene, CDR1 is KGHSH and CDR2 is LQKENI. V was shortened by 1 base and J by 0 bases, with 10 bases between the two germline ends. DNA of the CDR3: TGTGCCAGCTCACCACTGTCGACAGCTAGCAATCAGCCCCAGCATTTT. Translated, it gives CASSPLSTASNQPQHF.

The chain recombines TRBV7-9 with TRBJ1-2, with D possibly TRBD1 on 6 matching bases. The CDR3 is 13 residues long. Looked up from germline, CDR1 is SEHNR and CDR2 is FQNEAQ (reference sequence). V lost 3 bases, J lost 7 bases, and 12 bases lay in between. The CDR3 DNA follows: TGTGCCAGCAGCTTTTTACAGGGTTCTGGCTACACCTTC. Its translation is CASSFLQGSGYTF.

The chain has TRBV4-3 and TRBJ2-2; a weak D match, TRBD2 (6 bases). The CDR3 extends over 13 amino acids. Germline-derived CDR1 and CDR2 are LGHNA and YSLEER. V was clipped by 2 bases and J by 7 bases, with 8 bases between them. The CDR3 region has the DNA TGCGCCAGCAGCCAATGGAGGGGCGGGGAGCTGTTTTTT. As protein: CASSQWRGGELFF.

The chain uses TRBV6-5 and TRBJ1-6; perhaps TRBD1 as D (5 bases). V gave up 8 bases and J gave up 8 bases, with 7 bases separating them. The germline V gene encodes CDR1 MNHEY and CDR2 SVGAGI. This CDR3 is 11 amino acids long. The CDR3 sequence: CASGGDSPLHF. The CDR3 nucleotides read TGTGCCAGCGGGGGGGATTCACCCCTCCACTTT.

This chain connects TRBV19 to TRBJ1-5, with D uncertain. This CDR3 region has 16 residues. The germline V gene encodes CDR1 LNHDA and CDR2 SQIVND (reference sequence). V was pared by 6 bases and J by 5 bases, with 20 bases between. Here the CDR3 reads CASRTRGWGGYQPQHF. The CDR3 DNA reads TGTGCCAGTAGGACTCGAGGTTGGGGAGGATATCAGCCCCAGCATTTT.

V and J are TRBV13 and TRBJ2-3, with D possibly matching TRBD2 (6 bases). Trimming pared 7 bases from V and 3 bases from J, leaving 17 bases between. CDR1 is PRHDT, CDR2 FYEKMQ, per germline (reference sequence). The CDR3 has 15 amino acids. DNA of the CDR3: TGTGCCAGCATCCTGAGACTGGGGGGAACAGATACGCAGTATTTT. Its protein product is CASILRLGGTDTQYF.

This clone came up a few times. The rearrangement uses TRBV28 and TRBJ1-2, with D perhaps matching TRBD1 (5 bases). CDR3 length: 13 residues. Germline CDR1 reads MDHEN; CDR2 reads SYDVKM. V dropped 8 bases and J dropped 4 bases, with 14 bases sitting between them. CDR3 sequence (DNA): TGTGCCAGCTTACCCCCGACAGCCTATGGCTACACCTTC. It specifies CASLPPTAYGYTF.

A few counts support this clone. CDR3 in DNA: TGCAGTGCTAGTCTGCGGGAGACCCAGTACTTC. Translation gives CSASLRETQYF. The chain couples TRBV20-1 to TRBJ2-5; D is uncertain. Germline-derived CDR1 and CDR2 are DFQATT and SNEGSKA (reference sequence). V lost 3 bases to trimming and J lost 5 bases, with 7 bases between them. This CDR3 has 11 amino acids.

This chain links TRBV11-2 with TRBJ1-1, with TRBD1 matching 10 bases. Germline V gene lookup returns CDR1 SGHAT and CDR2 FQNNGV. There are 16 residues in the CDR3. V lost 6 bases to trimming and J lost 4 bases; unmatched junction nucleotides: 11. DNA of the CDR3: TGTGCCAGCAGAGAGGTCAGGACAGGGGGTATCACTGAAGCTTTCTTT. It encodes CASREVRTGGITEAFF.

The chain is built from TRBV18 and TRBJ1-1; TRBD1 is a possible D gene (5 bases). Germline CDR1 is KGHSH and CDR2 is LQKENI. Trimming left V 2 bases short and J 8 bases short, with 15 bases between. This CDR3 has 14 amino acids. In nucleotides, the CDR3 is TGTGCCAGCTCACCATCCCAGGGTAGTACGGAAGCTTTCTTT. It translates to CASSPSQGSTEAFF. Based on the CDR3 plus reference TRBV18 and TRBJ1-1, the full variable domain is NAGVMQNPRHLVRRRGQEARLRCSPMKGHSHVYWYRQLPEEGLKFMVYLQKENIIDESGMPKERFSAEFPKEGPSILRIQQVVRGDSAAYFCASSPSQGSTEAFFGQGTRLTVV.

The count of this clone is one. This rearrangement joins TRBV6-5 to TRBJ1-2, with TRBD1 identical over 10 bases. V was clipped by 4 bases and J by 2 bases; unmatched bases: 7. CDR3 length equals 16 residues. CDR1 and CDR2 (germline): MNHEY, SVGAGI. The CDR3 region has the DNA TGTGCCAGCAGTTTCCGGGTGACAGGGGGCAACTATGGCTACACCTTC. Amino acid sequence: CASSFRVTGGNYGYTF.

This chain connects TRBV18 to TRBJ2-5; TRBD1 agrees at 8 bases. V was clipped by 1 base and J by 1 base; unmatched bases: 5. The germline V gene encodes CDR1 KGHSH and CDR2 LQKENI. The CDR3 has 16 amino acids. CDR3 sequence reads: CASSPRIGQGQETQYF. CDR3 nucleotides: TGTGCCAGCTCACCACGGATTGGACAGGGCCAAGAGACCCAGTACTTC. The complete variable domain, with remaining parts taken from reference TRBV18 and TRBJ2-5, reads NAGVMQNPRHLVRRRGQEARLRCSPMKGHSHVYWYRQLPEEGLKFMVYLQKENIIDESGMPKERFSAEFPKEGPSILRIQQVVRGDSAAYFCASSPRIGQGQETQYFGPGTRLLVL.

About this clone itself: Other DNA sequences in this sample translate to the same CDR3. The CDR3 is CASSLGQGNYGYTF. As DNA, the CDR3 is TGCGCCAGCAGCTTGGGACAGGGTAACTATGGCTACACCTTC. V is TRBV5-1 and J is TRBJ1-2, with 7 bases lining up with TRBD1. Germline V lookup: CDR1 SGHRS, CDR2 YFSETQ. The CDR3 consists of 14 residues. V lost 0 bases, J lost 1 base, and 0 bases stayed unmatched.

The chain couples TRBV28 to TRBJ2-7; 8 bases match TRBD2. The CDR3 totals 14 residues. Trimming took 10 bases from V and 5 from J; bases not matched to a gene: 13. CDR1 and CDR2 (germline): MDHEN, SYDVKM. The CDR3 bases are TGTGCCACGCACGGATCGGGAGGGAAGGACGAGCAGTACTTC. Its protein is CATHGSGGKDEQYF.

Turning to this clone: In the same sample, other DNA sequences code for this CDR3. The J gene is TRBJ1-2, the V gene TRBV14, with no clear D. The V gene's germline CDR1 is SGHDN and CDR2 FVKESK. The CDR3 extends over 13 amino acids. V lost 2 bases to trimming and J lost 2 bases, with 6 bases between them. The DNA for the CDR3 is TGTGCCAGCAGCCAACTACCCAACTATGGCTACACCTTC. It encodes CASSQLPNYGYTF. Full variable domain (missing parts from reference TRBV14 and TRBJ1-2): EAGVTQFPSHSVIEKGQTVTLRCDPISGHDNLYWYRRVMGKEIKFLLHFVKESKQDESGMPNNRFLAERTGGTYSTLKVQPAELEDSGVYFCASSQLPNYGYTFGSGTRLTVV.

This clone was detected once. The V gene is TRBV6-4, the J gene TRBJ1-2; TRBD1 aligns across 8 bases. The length of the CDR3 is 14 residues. Germline CDR1 reads MRHNA; CDR2 reads SNTAGT. V lost 4 bases, J lost 3 bases, and 4 bases stayed unmatched. The CDR3 here is CASSAGGADYGYTF. The CDR3 DNA reads as TGTGCCAGCAGTGCAGGGGGCGCGGACTATGGCTACACCTTC.

The V and J genes are TRBV7-2 and TRBJ1-2; D may be TRBD1 (5 bases). V lost 4 bases and J 1 base, leaving 13 bases between the germline ends. The CDR3 loop spans 15 amino acids. Germline-derived CDR1 and CDR2 are SGHTA and FQGNSA. The CDR3 DNA follows: TGTGCCAGCAGCTCAGCTCCCGGGGGTAACTATGGCTACACCTTC. It specifies CASSSAPGGNYGYTF.